Described below is a single T cell receptor (beta chain) sequence and its context. Its target antigen remains unknown. No quality values exist for individual bases; no much larger clone is one base distant. V lost 2 bases and J lost 9 bases, and the count of bases not matched to a germline gene is 9. The CDR3 spans 16 residues, from the cysteine through the phenylalanine. Only the CDR3 portion is preserved as DNA: 48 bases, with reading frame beginning at the first base. Per the germline V gene, SGHTA is the CDR1 and FQGNSA is the CDR2. To prepare the library, the immunoSEQ multiplex PCR assay was applied. For the multiplex PCR, a mixture combining 60 forward primers for TCR Vbeta segments and 13 reverse primers for TCR Jbeta segments was used. The CDR3 region of rearranged TCR beta genes was amplified from genomic DNA with a multiplex PCR assay. On the Illumina HiSeq System, the amplified TCR beta libraries were sequenced as 87-base-pair reads. For the original study's pipeline: A later analysis counted tens of millions of unique TCR beta chains across the approximately 700 repertoires, and roughly 10 million of these chains were shared by at least two donors. Raw reads were error-corrected and collapsed into unique sequences by a nearest-neighbor algorithm in which closely related sequences were merged to remove PCR and sequencing errors. To assign V, D and J gene segments, CDR3 sequences were aligned to IMGT reference sequences. For a sequence to be retained, at least a six-nucleotide match to both a V gene segment and a J gene segment was required. A rearrangement was called productive if the CDR3 had no stop codons and remained in frame with V and J, and every other rearrangement was called non-productive. CDR3 was defined by IMGT convention, running from the second conserved V-encoded cysteine to the conserved J-encoded phenylalanine. Sequences without an unambiguous match to a single V gene segment were excluded from the earlier analysis of a few hundred of the donors. An earlier analysis of about 590 of the donors classified V segments as functional when productive rearrangements were above 56.7% and as segregating when the standard deviation between donors was above 5%. To diagnose cytomegalovirus status from the catalog of TCR beta chain sequences, a statistical classification framework was built. A later analysis assigned V and J genes by comparing TCR nucleotide sequences with IMGT/GENE-DB human TR gene sequences. Using the TCRdist pipeline, a later analysis assigned CDR3 sequences along with most-parsimonious VDJ recombination scenarios. In a later analysis, each TCR beta chain was defined by its CDR3 amino acid sequence together with its V-gene family, and reads lacking a unique V-gene family were excluded. As a way to deal with suspected cross-contamination and a sequencing artifact, a later analysis dropped under 600 nucleotide sequences that were highly shared and had low generation probability. For each public chain, a later analysis derived a clonal expansion index from normalized ranks of inferred template counts within each repertoire. A later analysis computed generation probabilities with a VDJ recombination model fitted to out-of-frame rearrangements, and checked the results against IGoR. A later analysis scored TCR-TCR, TCR-HLA and TCR-CMV co-occurrence with hypergeometric tests, applying a repertoire-size bias correction to TCR pairs. To estimate false discovery rates, a later analysis permuted the HLA or CMV assignments 20 times. A later analysis grouped co-occurring TCRs with DBSCAN, adding TCRdist sequence similarity when clustering within HLA-allele-positive subsets. Repertoires with fewer than 30,000 or more than 120,000 public chains, plus five repertoires with anomalous nucleotide sharing, were excluded from co-occurrence clustering. The source is immuneACCESS, and TCRdb retained only in-frame sequences with V and J called. Part of the clones is not carried over; for the studies checked, unresolved V genes explain less than half of this, and the remainder is unexplained. D and trimming were read from the DNA, whereas the V and J calls and clone size are those reported in that table. The sample table holds 130,000 to 150,000 clones, of which around four fifths were seen once. The leading ten clones occupy 2% to 2.5% of the sample.

In total, approximately 700 healthy bone marrow donors made up the cohort. At the time of sampling, all cohort members were nominally healthy, though unrecorded immune exposures were likely present. The donor was CMV seronegative and belonged to the group of over 350 seronegative cohort members. Each donor provided a peripheral blood sample, and peripheral blood mononuclear cells were used for TCR beta sequencing. Genomic DNA was extracted from the blood cell samples with the Qiagen DNeasy Blood Extraction Kit. The sample belongs to a study of cytomegalovirus exposure and HLA in healthy donors (dated by TCRdb to 2015 to 2018). With regard to the full study: In an earlier analysis of approximately 640 of the donors, around 300 Gb of sequence data and 100 million or so unique TCR beta sequences from about 179 million T cells were reported. About 300 gigabases of sequencing data and 70 million to 100 million unique TCR sequences were included in an early release covering several hundred HLA-typed donors. The genetic ancestry cluster associated with self-reported Caucasian donors included about four fifths of the roughly 410 genotyped donors. The aim of the study was to test whether cataloging public T cell receptors could identify signatures of past pathogen exposure. The study profiled the T cell repertoires of about 720 subjects by immunosequencing and related them to cytomegalovirus serostatus. In addition to the first cohort of approximately 650 subjects, a separate validation cohort of some 120 different subjects was used. The study combined high-throughput TCR immunosequencing, statistical association of individual TCRs with disease status, and machine learning to predict cytomegalovirus infection status. In a later analysis, previously published TCR beta repertoires from 550 to 700 donors were re-analyzed and high-resolution HLA genotyping was added so that TCR occurrence patterns could be studied. Rather than drawing on any new phenotypic data, the later analysis identified candidate immune exposures from TCR beta sequences and the way those sequences occurred across donors. An earlier analysis of roughly 600 of the donors used high-throughput TCR beta sequencing to judge whether each TCR beta V gene segment behaved as functional or pseudogenic. Donor age, sex, ethnicity and CMV serostatus were compiled alongside the repertoire data. Genome-wide SNP genotypes for about 60% of the roughly 670 donors were used in a later genetic analysis, which treated that subset as a discovery cohort. All discovery cohort repertoires had been generated using a single sequencing platform. HLA typing covered class I and class II loci at four-digit resolution. Typing coverage differed by locus: A, B, C, DRB1 and DQB1 were typed in roughly 620-640 donors, DQA1 in 500 to 550, DPA1 in roughly 590, and DPB1 in 450 to 480. About five DR-DQ haplotypes were treated as single units for association and clustering because of strong linkage in the cohort. Among around 400 genotyped donors of the cohort, an average of about 240,000 unique TCR beta nucleotide sequences was sequenced per donor, of which about 18% were non-productive. The research as a whole found: For the cohort, immune exposure information was limited to CMV serostatus. Only TCR beta chains were sequenced in this cohort, and the absence of alpha or paired-chain data limited detectable features. In vitro tests confirmed that a few of the cytomegalovirus-associated TCR beta chains recognize cytomegalovirus antigens. The authors suggested that the approach could potentially be extended to other disease states and immunological phenotypes. In a later analysis, several top co-occurrence clusters were reported to appear linked to parvovirus B19, influenza, CMV and Epstein-Barr virus. Roughly 15 rarely observed V segments, including chromosome 9 orphons, were excluded from the earlier analysis of a few hundred of the donors because counts were too low. HLA typing was unavailable for some donors at each locus, so association tests used only the typed subset. In the study, around 150 TCR beta chains were listed as associated with cytomegalovirus. Compared with equally common non-associated chains, HLA-associated TCR beta chains in a later analysis were more clonally expanded and had lower generation probabilities. Most TCR sequences were seen in very few donors, while some public TCRs were found in many individuals. The 87-base-pair reads could not distinguish some IMGT-functional V segments, including TRBV6-2 and TRBV6-3, so those segments were excluded. The classifier was reported to diagnose cytomegalovirus status with high specificity and sensitivity in both the original cohort and the validation cohort. A later analysis found that TCR association rates varied across HLA loci, with DRB1 alleles showing the most associated TCRs and HLA-C alleles the fewest. In an earlier analysis of several hundred of the donors, most TCR beta V segments were observed in productive rearrangements about 87% or about 30% of the time, broadly matching IMGT annotations. A cluster of highly shared sequence variants was judged likely to be a technical artifact of the sequencing pipeline. Sequencing depth was assumed to be roughly uniform across donors in the presence/absence analyses, though that assumption may not hold. In a later genetic analysis, fewer N-insertions in productive TCRs were reported among donors in an Asian-associated ancestry cluster than the roughly 700-donor mean. Correlated functional status among segregating V segments might be attributable to linkage disequilibrium, but an unknown experimental factor could not be ruled out. A later analysis associated about 17,000 TCR beta sequences with specific HLA alleles at a false discovery rate of 0.05. Assigning TCR associations to individual alleles was difficult when HLA alleles, especially DR and DQ, strongly co-occurred. In a later genetic analysis, a missense DCLRE1C variant was associated with V-gene and J-gene trimming of TCR beta chains, and the association was replicated in an independent cohort. According to a later analysis, most CMV-associated TCR beta chains appeared to be HLA-restricted, and the HLA associations seemed to be driven largely by CMV exposure. A further reported finding was that TCR beta sequences accurately predicted the HLA-A and HLA-B alleles for most subjects in the first cohort.

The rearrangement joined TRBV7-2 to TRBJ2-5; TRBD2 aligns with 13 central bases. The sequence came from a boy younger than 10 in good health and CMV-seronegative. The specimen was PBMCs. The CDR3 protein sequence reads: CASSLTGTSGIGSQYF. The sequenced DNA: TGTGCCAGCAGCTTAACCGGGACTAGCGGGATAGGGTCCCAGTACTTC.